The text below deals with one T cell receptor beta chain. The study ran its PCR with 60 Vbeta and 13 Jbeta primers. Here immunoSEQ multiplex PCR was the method, and the copy in TCRdb shows in-frame clones only, minus some. The sample gives 150,000 to 200,000 clones, 84% of which show up once; 5% to 7% is in the top ten. These data are taken from a study of cytomegalovirus exposure and HLA in healthy donors. The CDR3 is 12 amino acids. The trim removed 7 bases at V and 3 bases at J, leaving 5 bases unmatched. In germline, CDR1 is SQVTM, CDR2 ANQGSEA. This clonotype was sampled from a man in his forties or fifties in good health and CMV-seropositive. The chain joins TRBV29-1 to TRBJ2-5, with 7 bases lining up with TRBD1. The source material was PBMCs. DNA of the CDR3: TGCAGCGGAGGGACAGAGAAAGAGACCCAGTACTTC. This gives the protein CSGGTEKETQYF.